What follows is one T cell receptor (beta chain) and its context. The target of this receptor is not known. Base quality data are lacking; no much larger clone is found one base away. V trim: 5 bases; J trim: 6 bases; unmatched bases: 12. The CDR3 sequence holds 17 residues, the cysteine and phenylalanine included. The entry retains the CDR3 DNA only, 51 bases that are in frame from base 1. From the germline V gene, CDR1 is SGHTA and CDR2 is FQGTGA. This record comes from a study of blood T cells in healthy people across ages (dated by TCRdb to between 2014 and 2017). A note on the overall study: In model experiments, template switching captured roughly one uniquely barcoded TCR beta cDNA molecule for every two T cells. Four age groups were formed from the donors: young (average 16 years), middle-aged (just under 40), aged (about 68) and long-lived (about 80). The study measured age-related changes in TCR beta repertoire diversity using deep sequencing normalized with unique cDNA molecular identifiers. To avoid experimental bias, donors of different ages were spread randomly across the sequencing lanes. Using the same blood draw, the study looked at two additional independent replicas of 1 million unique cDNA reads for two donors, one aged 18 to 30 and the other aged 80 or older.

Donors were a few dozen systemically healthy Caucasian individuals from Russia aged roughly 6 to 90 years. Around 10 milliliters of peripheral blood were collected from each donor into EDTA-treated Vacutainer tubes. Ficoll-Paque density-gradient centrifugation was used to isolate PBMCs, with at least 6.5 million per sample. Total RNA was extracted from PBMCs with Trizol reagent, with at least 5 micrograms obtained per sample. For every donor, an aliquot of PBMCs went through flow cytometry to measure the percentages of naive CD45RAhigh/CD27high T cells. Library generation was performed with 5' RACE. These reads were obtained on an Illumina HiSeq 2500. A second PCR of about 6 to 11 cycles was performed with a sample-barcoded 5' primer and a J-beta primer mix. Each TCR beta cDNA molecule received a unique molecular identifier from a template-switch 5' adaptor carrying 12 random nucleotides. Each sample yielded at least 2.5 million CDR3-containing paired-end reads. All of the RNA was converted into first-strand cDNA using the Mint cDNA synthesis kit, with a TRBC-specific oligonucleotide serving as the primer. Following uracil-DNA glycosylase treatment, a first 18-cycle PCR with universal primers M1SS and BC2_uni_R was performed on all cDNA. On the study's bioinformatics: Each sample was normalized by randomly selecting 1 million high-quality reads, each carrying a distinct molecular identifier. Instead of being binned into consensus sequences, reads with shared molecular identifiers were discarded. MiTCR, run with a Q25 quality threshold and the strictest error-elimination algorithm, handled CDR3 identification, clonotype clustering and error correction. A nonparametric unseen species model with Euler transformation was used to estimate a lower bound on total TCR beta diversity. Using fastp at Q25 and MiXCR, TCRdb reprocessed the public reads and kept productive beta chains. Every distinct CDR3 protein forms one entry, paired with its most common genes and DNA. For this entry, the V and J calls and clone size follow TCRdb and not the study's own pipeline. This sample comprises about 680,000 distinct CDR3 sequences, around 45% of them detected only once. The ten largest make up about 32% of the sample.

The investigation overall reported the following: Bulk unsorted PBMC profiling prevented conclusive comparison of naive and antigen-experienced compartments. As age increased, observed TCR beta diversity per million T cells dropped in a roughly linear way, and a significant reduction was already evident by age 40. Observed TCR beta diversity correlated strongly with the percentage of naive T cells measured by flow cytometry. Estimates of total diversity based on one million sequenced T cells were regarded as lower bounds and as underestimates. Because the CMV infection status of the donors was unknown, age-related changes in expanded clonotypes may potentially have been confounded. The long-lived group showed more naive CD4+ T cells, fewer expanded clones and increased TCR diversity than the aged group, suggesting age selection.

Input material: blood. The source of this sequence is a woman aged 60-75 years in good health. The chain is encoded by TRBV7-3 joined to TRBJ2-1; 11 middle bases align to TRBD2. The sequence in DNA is TGTGCCAGCAGCAAAGAACCGGGACTAGCGGACCTCAATGAGCAGTTCTTC. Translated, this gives CASSKEPGLADLNEQFF.